A single TCR beta chain is shown here with its context. Its antigen is not known. This entry belongs to a study of cytomegalovirus exposure and HLA in healthy donors. Study outcomes and limitations: Among TCR beta chains, those listed as cytomegalovirus-associated numbered fewer than 200. Reports described diagnosis of cytomegalovirus status by the classifier as highly specific and sensitive. Later, an analysis found that TCR clusters from the first cohort tended to co-occur in the approximately 130 validation repertoires.

The donors formed part of the roughly 120-subject validation cohort, distinct from the roughly 630-subject first cohort. Produced via immunoSEQ multiplex PCR; TCRdb's table is partial and in-frame only. The data contain 130,000 or so clones, 89% of them singletons. The V end was cut by 0 bases, the J end by 2 bases, with 12 bases between. CDR1 is SEHNR and CDR2 is FQNEAQ in the germline V gene (reference sequence). This CDR3 region has 16 residues. This sequence originates from a woman under 30 in good health and CMV-seronegative. The chain joins TRBV7-9 to TRBJ2-3, with a possible D match to TRBD2 (5 bases). The material sequenced was PBMCs. The CDR3 sequence is CASSLAEVATTDTQYF. The DNA for the CDR3 is TGTGCCAGCAGCTTAGCGGAGGTGGCCACCACAGATACGCAGTATTTT.